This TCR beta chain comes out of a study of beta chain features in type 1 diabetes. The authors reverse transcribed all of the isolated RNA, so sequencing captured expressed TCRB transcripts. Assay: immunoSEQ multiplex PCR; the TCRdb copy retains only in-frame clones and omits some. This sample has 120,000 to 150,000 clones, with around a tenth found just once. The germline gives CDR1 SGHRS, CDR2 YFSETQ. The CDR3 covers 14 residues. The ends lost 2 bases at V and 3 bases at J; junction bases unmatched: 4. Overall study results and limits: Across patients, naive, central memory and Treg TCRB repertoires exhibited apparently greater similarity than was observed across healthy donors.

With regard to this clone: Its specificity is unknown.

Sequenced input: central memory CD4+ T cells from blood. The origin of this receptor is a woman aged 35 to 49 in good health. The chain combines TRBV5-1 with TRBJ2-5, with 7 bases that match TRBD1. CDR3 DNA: TGCGCCAGCAGCTTTGGGGACAGAAAAGAGACCCAGTACTTC. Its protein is CASSFGDRKETQYF.